Sequencing of this T cell receptor beta chain was carried out in a study of blood T cell repertoires in COVID-19. Assay: immunoSEQ multiplex PCR; the TCRdb copy retains only in-frame clones and omits some. The sample has about 59,000 clones, about 90% seen once. The CDR3 covers 13 residues. V gave up 5 bases and J gave up 4 bases; unmatched junction bases: 4. J is TRBJ1-1 and V is TRBV12-3 or TRBV12-4; 7 nucleotides agree with TRBD1. Sequenced input: peripheral blood. The sequence came from an elderly man in a cohort sampled during active COVID-19. In DNA form, the CDR3 reads TGTGCCAGCAGTACAGGGGCGGGCACTGAAGCTTTCTTT. Residues: CASSTGAGTEAFF.